This T cell receptor (beta chain) was found in a study of blood T cell repertoires in COVID-19. The wider study: Samples came from the United States, Italy and Spain, spanning acute and convalescent COVID-19. The analysed material was cDNA or gDNA that came from T cells, B-cell-depleted T cells, or PBMCs.

The authors' processing: Reference gene primer amplification gave estimated nucleated cell counts. Sequencing used immunoSEQ multiplex PCR; TCRdb keeps in-frame clones, though not all of them. That table gives V, J and clone size, and the DNA gave D and trimming. The profile shows approximately 200,000 clones, 70% to 90% of them singletons. Germline CDR1 reads KGHDR; CDR2 reads SFDVKD. V was clipped by 4 bases and J by 8 bases, with 20 bases between them. The CDR3 length is 16 residues. The material sequenced was peripheral blood. This chain links TRBV24-1 with TRBJ2-1; D is possibly TRBD2 (6 bases). This clonotype was obtained from a woman aged 25 to 39 with acute or convalescent COVID-19. CDR3 coding DNA: TGTGCCACCAGTGACCCCGGGACTTCAAAATATGATGAGCAGTTCTTC. Its translation: CATSDPGTSKYDEQFF.